The 22 T cell receptor beta chains reported below all come from one sample, sequenced in a study of blood T cell repertoires in COVID-19. The repertoire was sequenced with immunoSEQ multiplex PCR; TCRdb's copy has only in-frame clones and lacks some. Of approximately 400,000 clones listed, more than 65% are singletons. The specimen sequenced was peripheral blood. Receptor source: a human donor with acute or convalescent COVID-19. The donor label of this sample is uncertain.

This chain connects TRBV7-2 to TRBJ2-7; 14 bases are shared with TRBD2. CDR1 and CDR2 from the germline V gene are SGHTA and FQGNSA. The trim removed 5 bases at V and 7 bases at J, leaving 10 bases unmatched. There are 16 residues in the CDR3. In nucleotides, the CDR3 is TGTGCCAGCAGCCCGATGACTAGCGGGGGGGGCCTTGAGCAGTACTTC. This codes for CASSPMTSGGGLEQYF.

V usage is TRBV10-2 and J usage is TRBJ2-7, with 8 bases lining up with TRBD2. The CDR3 is 14 residues long. The V segment lost 4 bases and the J segment 4 bases; nucleotides outside the gene matches: 6. Germline-derived CDR1 and CDR2 are WSHSY and SAAADI. Here the CDR3 DNA reads TGCGCCAGCAGTGTGCCGGGAGGGTGGTACGAGCAGTACTTC. This gives the protein CASSVPGGWYEQYF.

J is TRBJ2-7 and V is TRBV6-5; TRBD2 matches 10 bases. CDR3 length equals 15 residues. Unmatched junction bases numbered 7, after V lost 4 bases and J lost 4 bases. From germline, CDR1 is MNHEY and CDR2 SVGAGI. The CDR3 sequence is CASSSWTSGQYEQYF. CDR3 coding DNA: TGTGCCAGCAGTTCTTGGACTAGCGGTCAATACGAGCAGTACTTC.

V and J are TRBV3-1 (or the pseudogene TRBV3-2) and TRBJ1-4; D is possibly TRBD1 (5 bases). CDR1 and CDR2 from the germline V gene are LGHDT and YNNKEL (reference sequence). This CDR3 comprises 15 residues. V lost 4 bases and J lost 5, with 14 bases in between. The CDR3 is CASSPYGRGNEKLFF. The CDR3 DNA follows: TGTGCCAGCAGCCCCTACGGGAGGGGAAATGAAAAACTGTTTTTT.

The chain links TRBV3-1 (or the pseudogene TRBV3-2) to TRBJ1-5; D possibly corresponds to TRBD1 (5 bases). The CDR3 is 16 residues long. V lost 3 bases and J lost 4, with 16 bases in between. Germline values: CDR1 LGHDT, CDR2 YNNKEL (reference sequence). In DNA form, the CDR3 reads TGTGCCAGCAGCCAGGCTTTTGAGACAGTTAATCAGCCCCAGCATTTT. Translated, it gives CASSQAFETVNQPQHF.

This clone was seen a few times. V is TRBV15 and J is TRBJ1-3; D possibly corresponds to TRBD1 (5 bases). The CDR3 has 13 amino acids. CDR1 LNHNV and CDR2 YYDKDF come from the germline V gene (reference sequence). V was clipped by 4 bases and J by 2 bases, with 6 bases between them. CDR3 nucleotides: TGTGCCACCAGCAAGGGGCCTGGAAACACCATATATTTT. It is translated as CATSKGPGNTIYF.

The chain links TRBV29-1 to TRBJ2-1; D gene ambiguous. CDR3 length equals 15 residues. Germline V CDR1 and CDR2: SQVTM, ANQGSEA. Trimming cost V 6 bases and J 0 bases, with 15 bases left between them. The CDR3 sequence: CSVPDRNSSYNEQFF. Written as DNA, the CDR3 is TGCAGCGTCCCCGATAGGAACAGCTCCTACAATGAGCAGTTCTTC.

This chain joins TRBV18 and TRBJ2-2, with a possible D match to TRBD1 (5 bases). V lost 1 base and J lost 7, with 13 bases in between. Germline CDR1 and CDR2: KGHSH and LQKENI. The CDR3 contains 15 residues. For the CDR3, the DNA is TGTGCCAGCTCACCACAGGGCAGGGCGGACGGGGAGCTGTTTTTT. Protein sequence: CASSPQGRADGELFF.

The chain carries TRBV12-3 or TRBV12-4 and TRBJ1-5, with TRBD1 as a possible D gene (6 bases). The ends were cut back, 3 bases at V and 9 bases at J, with 12 bases in the middle. This CDR3 has 13 amino acids. CDR3 coding DNA: TGTGCCAGCAGTTTTAATTCCAGGGGGCCCCAGCATTTT. Translated: CASSFNSRGPQHF.

This clone was seen a single time. Being one base from a much bigger clone, this may be a read error. The rearrangement joins TRBV6-5 to TRBJ1-1, with 7 bases lining up with TRBD1. The CDR3 is 13 amino acids. Germline V gives CDR1 MNHEY, CDR2 SVGAGI. J was trimmed by 0 bases and V by 6 bases; bases with no gene match: 1. The CDR3 bases are TGTGCCAGCAGGGGACAGATGAACACTGAAGCTTTCTTT. Its protein is CASRGQMNTEAFF.

The V call is TRBV6-1, the J call TRBJ2-3, with D maybe TRBD2 (6 bases). V was cut by 2 bases and J by 6 bases, with 15 bases left in between. This CDR3 spans 15 amino acids. Germline assignment: CDR1 MNHNS and CDR2 SASEGT. CDR3 coding DNA: TGTGCCAGCAGTGAATCAGTCGGGGGTTGGGATACGCAGTATTTT. This sequence encodes CASSESVGGWDTQYF.

The genes are TRBV12-5 and TRBJ1-2; D uncertain. Trimming took off 3 bases at V and 6 bases at J, with 20 bases between the two ends. The germline CDR1 and CDR2 sequences are LGHNT and FRNRAP. This CDR3 is built from 16 residues. The CDR3 nucleotides read TGTGCTAGTGGTTTAGTGGGTCCAGGCCCTGTGGATGGCTACACCTTC. This encodes CASGLVGPGPVDGYTF.

The J gene is TRBJ1-5, the V gene TRBV6-1; D unclear. The CDR3 length is 13 residues. CDR1 is MNHNS, CDR2 SASEGT, per germline. V lost 3 bases and J 4 bases, leaving 7 bases between the germline ends. DNA for the CDR3: TGTGCCAGCAGTGAGAACTTGAATCAGCCCCAGCATTTT. This encodes CASSENLNQPQHF.

The genes are TRBV29-1 and TRBJ2-5, with D unclear. The CDR3 has 14 residues. Looked up from germline, CDR1 is SQVTM and CDR2 is ANQGSEA. The V and J ends lost 4 bases and 1 base respectively, with 13 bases between them. CDR3 amino acids: CSVGAPSIQETQYF. The DNA for the CDR3 is TGCAGCGTTGGGGCCCCCAGCATCCAAGAGACCCAGTACTTC.

The genes are TRBV6-5 and TRBJ1-1, with D perhaps TRBD1 (6 bases). Germline V gene data show CDR1 as MNHEY and CDR2 as SVGAGI. The CDR3 spans 14 residues. The V end was cut by 6 bases, the J end by 6 bases, with 17 bases between. The CDR3 here is CASRQQGRISEAFF. CDR3 bases: TGTGCCAGCAGACAACAGGGTCGAATCTCTGAAGCTTTCTTT.

This clone appeared a single time. The rearrangement links TRBV19 to TRBJ2-2; D might be TRBD1 (5 bases). Germline loops: CDR1 LNHDA, CDR2 SQIVND (reference sequence). The CDR3 consists of 15 residues. Trimming removed 6 bases at V and 5 bases at J, with 16 bases between. CDR3 sequence: CASRDRGRVTGELFF. The CDR3 bases are TGTGCCAGTAGAGACCGAGGCAGGGTGACCGGGGAGCTGTTTTTT.

This clone appeared a few times. V gene TRBV6-5 combines with J gene TRBJ2-4, with 7 bases identical to TRBD1. With 10 bases clipped from V and 3 bases from J, the junction kept 3 bases outside the gene matches. Germline V gives CDR1 MNHEY, CDR2 SVGAGI. CDR3 length equals 12 residues. CDR3: CATRDSKNIQYF. The CDR3, as DNA: TGTGCCACCCGGGACAGCAAAAACATTCAGTACTTC.

This rearrangement joins TRBV5-1 to TRBJ2-3; D might be TRBD1 (7 bases). The CDR3 runs to 15 residues. V was cut by 4 bases and J by 0 bases, with 12 bases left in between. Germline CDR1 and CDR2: SGHRS and YFSETQ. The CDR3 nucleotides read TGCGCCAGCAGCACGCGGGACAGAAGCACAGATACGCAGTATTTT. Encoded protein: CASSTRDRSTDTQYF.

This chain uses TRBV6-1 with TRBJ2-7; 11 positions agree with TRBD2. The CDR3 sequence is 15 residues long. Germline V gives CDR1 MNHNS, CDR2 SASEGT. With 3 bases clipped from V and 5 bases from J, the junction kept 6 bases outside the gene matches. The CDR3, as DNA: TGTGCCAGCAGTGATAGCGGGAGGGCCATACACGAGCAGTACTTC. Protein: CASSDSGRAIHEQYF.

The CDR3 loop is CASSPPGLGAEQYF. DNA of the CDR3: TGTGCCAGCAGTCCCCCCGGGTTGGGGGCCGAGCAGTACTTC. The V and J genes are TRBV27 and TRBJ2-7; TRBD1 might be the D (6 bases). Looked up from germline, CDR1 is MNHEY and CDR2 is SMNVEV (reference sequence). There are 14 residues in the CDR3. Trimming removed 5 bases at V and 6 bases at J, with 17 bases between.

This chain uses TRBV7-8 with TRBJ2-3; 10 bases are shared with TRBD2. This CDR3 is built from 17 residues. Trimming cost V 2 bases and J 8 bases; bases outside gene matches: 13. Looked up from germline, CDR1 is SGHVS and CDR2 is FQNEAQ. DNA of the CDR3: TGTGCCAGCAGCTTACCCCAGGGAGCGGGGGGGACCATTACGCAGTATTTT. The encoded protein is CASSLPQGAGGTITQYF. Combining the CDR3 with reference TRBV7-8 and TRBJ2-3 gives the whole variable domain GAGVSQSPRYKVAKRGQDVALRCDPISGHVSLFWYQQALGQGPEFLTYFQNEAQLDKSGLPSDRFFAERPEGSVSTLKIQRTQQEDSAVYLCASSLPQGAGGTITQYFGPGTRLTVL.

The chain is built from TRBV7-9 and TRBJ2-3, with D tentatively TRBD1 (6 bases). V dropped 5 bases and J dropped 0 bases, with 15 bases sitting between them. Looked up from germline, CDR1 is SEHNR and CDR2 is FQNEAQ (reference sequence). The CDR3 covers 16 residues. The CDR3 is CASSPQAGVSTDTQYF. The CDR3 DNA reads as TGTGCCAGCAGCCCCCAGGCAGGGGTGAGCACAGATACGCAGTATTTT.